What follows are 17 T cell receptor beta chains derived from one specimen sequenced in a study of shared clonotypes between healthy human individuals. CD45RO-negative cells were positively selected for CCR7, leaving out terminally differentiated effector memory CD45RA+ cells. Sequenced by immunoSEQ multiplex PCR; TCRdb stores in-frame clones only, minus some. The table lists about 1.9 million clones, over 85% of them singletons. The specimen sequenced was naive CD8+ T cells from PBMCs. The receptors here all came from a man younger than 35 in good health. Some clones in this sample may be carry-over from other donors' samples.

CDR3 sequence (DNA): TGTGCCAGTAGTATACTGGGACAGGACACAGATACGCAGTATTTT. It encodes CASSILGQDTDTQYF. This rearrangement joins TRBV19 to TRBJ2-3, with 8 bases lining up with TRBD1. The junction had 3 bases not matched to a gene; V was cut back by 2 bases and J by 2 bases. The CDR3 is made up of 15 amino acids. Per germline, CDR1 LNHDA and CDR2 SQIVND (reference sequence).

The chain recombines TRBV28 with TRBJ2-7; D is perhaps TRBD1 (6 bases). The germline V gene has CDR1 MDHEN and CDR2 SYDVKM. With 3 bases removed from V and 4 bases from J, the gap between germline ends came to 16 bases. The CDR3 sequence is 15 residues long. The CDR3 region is CASSFRIRGGYEQYF. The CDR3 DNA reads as TGTGCCAGCAGTTTTAGGATCCGAGGGGGTTACGAGCAGTACTTC.

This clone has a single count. The CDR3 loop reads CASSQVVPGGATQYF. CDR3 coding DNA: TGCGCCAGCAGCCAAGTTGTCCCGGGAGGGGCGACCCAGTACTTC. The rearrangement links TRBV4-1 to TRBJ2-5; 8 bases line up with TRBD2. V was pared by 1 base and J by 7 bases, with 8 bases of the junction left unmatched. The germline V gene has CDR1 MGHRA and CDR2 YSYEKL. CDR3 length equals 15 residues.

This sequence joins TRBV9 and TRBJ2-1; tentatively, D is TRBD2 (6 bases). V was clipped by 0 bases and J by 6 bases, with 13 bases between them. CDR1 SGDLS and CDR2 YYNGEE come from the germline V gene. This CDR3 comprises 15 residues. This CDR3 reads CASSVGPGAFNEQFF. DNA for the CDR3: TGTGCCAGCAGCGTAGGTCCGGGAGCCTTCAATGAGCAGTTCTTC.

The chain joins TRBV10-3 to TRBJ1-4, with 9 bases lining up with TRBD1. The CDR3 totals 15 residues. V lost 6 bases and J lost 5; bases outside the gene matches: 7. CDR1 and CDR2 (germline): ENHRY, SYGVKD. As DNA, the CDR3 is TGTGCCATCAGGGGACAGGGCATTGGGAATGAAAAACTGTTTTTT. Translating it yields CAIRGQGIGNEKLFF.

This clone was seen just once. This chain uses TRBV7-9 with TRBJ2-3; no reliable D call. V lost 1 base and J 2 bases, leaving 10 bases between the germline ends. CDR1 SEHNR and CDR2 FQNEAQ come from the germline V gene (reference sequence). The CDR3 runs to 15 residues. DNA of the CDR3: TGTGCCAGCAGCTTAGAGAATGGCCACACAGATACGCAGTATTTT. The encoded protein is CASSLENGHTDTQYF.

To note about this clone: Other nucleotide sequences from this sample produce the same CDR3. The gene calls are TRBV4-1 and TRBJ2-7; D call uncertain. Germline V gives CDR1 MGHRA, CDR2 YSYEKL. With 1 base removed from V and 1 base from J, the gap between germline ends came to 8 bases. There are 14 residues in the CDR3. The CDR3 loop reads CASSQVGESYEQYF. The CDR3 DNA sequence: TGCGCCAGCAGCCAAGTAGGCGAATCCTACGAGCAGTACTTC.

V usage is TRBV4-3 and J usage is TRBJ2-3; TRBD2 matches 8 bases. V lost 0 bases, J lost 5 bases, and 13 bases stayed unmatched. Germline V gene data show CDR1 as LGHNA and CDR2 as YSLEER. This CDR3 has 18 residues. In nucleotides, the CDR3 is TGCGCCAGCAGCCAAGAGGGGGGAAGGACTAGCCGATTAGATACGCAGTATTTT. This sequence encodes CASSQEGGRTSRLDTQYF.

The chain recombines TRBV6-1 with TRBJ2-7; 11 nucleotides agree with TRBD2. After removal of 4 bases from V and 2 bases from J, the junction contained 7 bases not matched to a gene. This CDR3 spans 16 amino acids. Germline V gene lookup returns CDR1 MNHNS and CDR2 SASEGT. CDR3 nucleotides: TGTGCCAGCAGTGCCCAACTAGCGGGAGTTACCTACGAGCAGTACTTC. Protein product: CASSAQLAGVTYEQYF.

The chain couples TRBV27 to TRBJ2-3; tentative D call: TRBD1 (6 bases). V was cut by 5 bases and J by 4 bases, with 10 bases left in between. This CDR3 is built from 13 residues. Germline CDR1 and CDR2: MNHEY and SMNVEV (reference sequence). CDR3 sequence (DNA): TGTGCCAGCAGTCAACAGGGTTCAGATACGCAGTATTTT. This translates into CASSQQGSDTQYF.

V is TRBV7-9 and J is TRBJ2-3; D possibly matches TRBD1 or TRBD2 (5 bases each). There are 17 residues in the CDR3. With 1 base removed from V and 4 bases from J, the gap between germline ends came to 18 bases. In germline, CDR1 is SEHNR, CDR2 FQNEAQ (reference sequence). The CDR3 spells CASSLGLGESPADTQYF. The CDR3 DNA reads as TGTGCCAGCAGCTTAGGTCTGGGGGAGTCTCCGGCAGATACGCAGTATTTT.

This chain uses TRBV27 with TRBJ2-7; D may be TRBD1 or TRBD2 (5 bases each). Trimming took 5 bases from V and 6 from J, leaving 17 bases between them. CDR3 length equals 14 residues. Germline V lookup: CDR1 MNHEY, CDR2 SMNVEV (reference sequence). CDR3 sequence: CASSVRGPIFEQYF. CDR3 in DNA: TGTGCCAGCAGTGTCCGGGGCCCCATTTTCGAGCAGTACTTC.

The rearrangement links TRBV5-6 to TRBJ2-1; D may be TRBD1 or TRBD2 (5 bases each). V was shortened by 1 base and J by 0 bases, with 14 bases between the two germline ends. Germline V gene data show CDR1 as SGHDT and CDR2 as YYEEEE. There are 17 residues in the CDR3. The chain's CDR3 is CASSLPGTPSSYNEQFF. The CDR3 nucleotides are TGTGCCAGCAGCTTGCCCGGGACCCCGAGCTCCTACAATGAGCAGTTCTTC. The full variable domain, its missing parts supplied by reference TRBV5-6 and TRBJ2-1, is DAGVTQSPTHLIKTRGQQVTLRCSPKSGHDTVSWYQQALGQGPQFIFQYYEEEERQRGNFPDRFSGHQFPNYSSELNVNALLLGDSALYLCASSLPGTPSSYNEQFFGPGTRLTVL.

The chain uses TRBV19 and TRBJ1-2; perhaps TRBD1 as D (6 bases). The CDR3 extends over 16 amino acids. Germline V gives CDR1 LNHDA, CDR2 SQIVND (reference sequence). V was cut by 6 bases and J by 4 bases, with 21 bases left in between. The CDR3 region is CASSLSPTGNVYGYTF. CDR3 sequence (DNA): TGTGCCAGTAGCCTATCCCCAACAGGGAACGTCTATGGCTACACCTTC.

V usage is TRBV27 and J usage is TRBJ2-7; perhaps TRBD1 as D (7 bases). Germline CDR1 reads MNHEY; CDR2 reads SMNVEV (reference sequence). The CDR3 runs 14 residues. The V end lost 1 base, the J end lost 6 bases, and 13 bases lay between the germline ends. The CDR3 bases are TGTGCCAGCAGTTTATTGCCAGGGGGGCCCGAGCAGTACTTC. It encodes CASSLLPGGPEQYF.

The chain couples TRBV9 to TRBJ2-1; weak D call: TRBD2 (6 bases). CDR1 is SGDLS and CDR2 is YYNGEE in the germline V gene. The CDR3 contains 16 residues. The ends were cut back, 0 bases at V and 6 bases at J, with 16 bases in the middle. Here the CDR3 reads CASSVAPQRRGNEQFF. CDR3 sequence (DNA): TGTGCCAGCAGCGTAGCCCCCCAGCGGAGGGGCAATGAGCAGTTCTTC.

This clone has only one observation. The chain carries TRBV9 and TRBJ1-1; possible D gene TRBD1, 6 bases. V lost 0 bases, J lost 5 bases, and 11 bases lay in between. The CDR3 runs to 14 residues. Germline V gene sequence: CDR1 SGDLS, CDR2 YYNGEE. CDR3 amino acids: CASSVDRARTEAFF. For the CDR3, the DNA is TGTGCCAGCAGCGTAGACAGGGCAAGGACTGAAGCTTTCTTT.